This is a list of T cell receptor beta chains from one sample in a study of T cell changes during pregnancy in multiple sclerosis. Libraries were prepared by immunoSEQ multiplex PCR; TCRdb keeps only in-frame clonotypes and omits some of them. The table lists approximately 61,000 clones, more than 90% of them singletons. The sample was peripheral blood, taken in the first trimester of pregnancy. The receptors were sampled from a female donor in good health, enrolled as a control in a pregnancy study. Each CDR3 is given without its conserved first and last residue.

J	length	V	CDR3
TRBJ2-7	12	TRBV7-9	ASSFGDSHYEQY
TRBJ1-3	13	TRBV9	ASTRTGGAGNTIY
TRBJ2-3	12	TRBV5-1	ASSIGVYTDTQY
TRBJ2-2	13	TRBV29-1	SVEIPGGSTGELF
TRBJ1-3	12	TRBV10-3	AIADRSSGNTIY
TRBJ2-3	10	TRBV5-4	ASSLKGNTQY
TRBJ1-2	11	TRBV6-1	ASNLDRPYGYT
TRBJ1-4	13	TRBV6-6	ASSYPGEYGGKLF
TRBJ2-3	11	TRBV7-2	ASSLARENTQY
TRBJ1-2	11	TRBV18	ASSPLREGGYT
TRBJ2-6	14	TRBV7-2	ASSLPGVSGANVLT
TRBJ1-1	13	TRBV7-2	ASSLRERANTEAF
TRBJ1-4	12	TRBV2	ASKPGQLNEKLF
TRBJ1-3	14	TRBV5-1	ASSLGGQPPRNTIY
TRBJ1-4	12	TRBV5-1	ASNQGEAGEKLF
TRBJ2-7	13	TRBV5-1	ASSPFNSESYEQY
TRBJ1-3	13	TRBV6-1	ASSDATASGNTIY
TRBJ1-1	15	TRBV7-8	ASSFIRGARMNTEAF
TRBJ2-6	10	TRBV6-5	ASRSGANVLT
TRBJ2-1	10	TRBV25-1	ASSELGATMF
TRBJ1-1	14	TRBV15	ATSRAAGQLLNEAF
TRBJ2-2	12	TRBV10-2	ASKQFANTGELF
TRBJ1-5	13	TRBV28	ASSFGRFGNQPQH
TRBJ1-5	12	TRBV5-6	ASSRDRGGQPQH
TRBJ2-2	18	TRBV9	ASSVASPTGMEVSTGELF
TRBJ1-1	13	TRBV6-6	ASNFDGGVNTEAF
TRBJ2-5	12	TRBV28	ASSLDRGRETQY
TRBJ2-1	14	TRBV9	ASSVGLAGVYNEQF
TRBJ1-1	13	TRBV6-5	ASSPWAGTNTEAF
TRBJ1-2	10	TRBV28	ASSLGASGYT
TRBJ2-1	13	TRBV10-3	AISESPAGFNEQF
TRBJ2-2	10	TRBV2	ASSEERDELF
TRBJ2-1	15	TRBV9	ASSEGAGGLRDNEQF
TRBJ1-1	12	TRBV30	AWSVGGLVAEAF
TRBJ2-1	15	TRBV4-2	ASSQDGQLAGSPEQF
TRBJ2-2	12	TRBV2	ASRTSGNTGELF
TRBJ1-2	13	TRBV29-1	SVSDRGRKNYGYT
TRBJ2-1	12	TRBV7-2	ATQPGGYYNEQF
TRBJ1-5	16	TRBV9	ASSVGPSGGQSNQPQH
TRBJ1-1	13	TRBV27	ASSLFFQGTSEAF
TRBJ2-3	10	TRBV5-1	ASSFLADTQY
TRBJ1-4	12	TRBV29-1	SVPSGDLNEKLF
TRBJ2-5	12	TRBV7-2	ASSARGKKETQY
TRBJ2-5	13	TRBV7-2	ASLARGSYQETQY
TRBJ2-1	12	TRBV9	ASSPRGQGDEQF
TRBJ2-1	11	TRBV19	ASSIGGYNEQF